This T cell receptor beta chain appears in the sequencing data of a study of blood T cell repertoires in COVID-19. For the study at large: Whether acute or convalescent, the COVID-19 samples came from the United States, Italy and Spain. Sources were T cells, B-cell-depleted T cells, or PBMCs; the material itself was cDNA or gDNA.

How the authors handled the data: Nucleated cell counts were estimated from reference gene primer amplification. The repertoire was sequenced with immunoSEQ multiplex PCR; TCRdb's copy has only in-frame clones and lacks some. That table furnishes V, J and clone size, whereas the DNA furnished D and trimming. Of around 180,000 clones listed, about 74% are singletons. The CDR3 sequence is 15 residues long. J was trimmed by 6 bases and V by 3 bases; bases with no gene match: 7. Looked up from germline, CDR1 is MNHEY and CDR2 is SVGAGI. This receptor was taken from a woman older than 75 with acute or convalescent COVID-19. The chain uses TRBV6-5 and TRBJ2-1; 8 bases align to TRBD1. Sequenced input: peripheral blood. CDR3 sequence: CASSYQDRESNEQFF. Here the CDR3 DNA reads TGTGCCAGCAGTTATCAGGACAGGGAATCCAATGAGCAGTTCTTC.